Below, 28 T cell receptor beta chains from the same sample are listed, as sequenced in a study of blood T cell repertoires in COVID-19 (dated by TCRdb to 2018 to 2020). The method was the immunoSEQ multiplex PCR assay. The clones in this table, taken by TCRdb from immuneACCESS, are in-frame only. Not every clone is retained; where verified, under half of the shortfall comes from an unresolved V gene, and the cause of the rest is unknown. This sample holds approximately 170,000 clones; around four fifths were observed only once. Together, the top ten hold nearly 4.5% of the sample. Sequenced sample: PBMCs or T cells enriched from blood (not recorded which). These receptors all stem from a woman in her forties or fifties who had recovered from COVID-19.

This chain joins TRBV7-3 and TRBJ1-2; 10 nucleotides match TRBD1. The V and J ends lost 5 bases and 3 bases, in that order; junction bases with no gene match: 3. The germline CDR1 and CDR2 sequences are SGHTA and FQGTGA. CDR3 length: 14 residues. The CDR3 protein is CASSDGTGDYGYTF. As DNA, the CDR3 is TGTGCCAGCAGCGACGGGACAGGGGACTATGGCTACACCTTC.

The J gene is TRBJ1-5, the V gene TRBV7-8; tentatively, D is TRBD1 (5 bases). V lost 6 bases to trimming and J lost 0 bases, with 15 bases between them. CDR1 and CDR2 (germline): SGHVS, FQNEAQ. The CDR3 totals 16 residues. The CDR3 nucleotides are TGTGCCAGCAGTCCGAACCGACAGTATAGCAATCAGCCCCAGCATTTT. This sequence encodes CASSPNRQYSNQPQHF. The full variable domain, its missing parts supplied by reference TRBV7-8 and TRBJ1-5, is GAGVSQSPRYKVAKRGQDVALRCDPISGHVSLFWYQQALGQGPEFLTYFQNEAQLDKSGLPSDRFFAERPEGSVSTLKIQRTQQEDSAVYLCASSPNRQYSNQPQHFGDGTRLSIL.

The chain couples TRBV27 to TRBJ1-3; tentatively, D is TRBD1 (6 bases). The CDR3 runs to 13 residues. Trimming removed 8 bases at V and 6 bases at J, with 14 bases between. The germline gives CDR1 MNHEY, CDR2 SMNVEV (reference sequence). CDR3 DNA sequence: TGTGCCAGCGTCCACAGGGCGCAAAACACCATATATTTT. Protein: CASVHRAQNTIYF.

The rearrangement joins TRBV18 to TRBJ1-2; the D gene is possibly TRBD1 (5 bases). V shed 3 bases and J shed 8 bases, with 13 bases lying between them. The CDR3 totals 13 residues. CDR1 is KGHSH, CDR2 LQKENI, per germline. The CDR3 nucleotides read TGTGCCAGCTCACCGAACCAAGGGGAAGGCTACACCTTC. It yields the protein CASSPNQGEGYTF.

The chain's CDR3 is CASSPPGQGVEKLFF. CDR3 nucleotide sequence: TGTGCCAGCTCACCACCCGGGCAGGGTGTCGAAAAACTGTTTTTT. This chain uses TRBV18 with TRBJ1-4; D is possibly TRBD1 (5 bases). The ends were cut back, 0 bases at V and 8 bases at J, with 13 bases in the middle. Germline assignment: CDR1 KGHSH and CDR2 LQKENI. The CDR3 spans 15 residues.

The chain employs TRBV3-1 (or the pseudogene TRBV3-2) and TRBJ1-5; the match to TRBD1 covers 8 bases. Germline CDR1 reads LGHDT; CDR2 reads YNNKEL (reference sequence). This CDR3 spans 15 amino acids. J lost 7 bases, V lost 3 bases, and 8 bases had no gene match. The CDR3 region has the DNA TGTGCCAGCAGCCACGCGGACAGGGCCACCCAGCCCCAGCATTTT. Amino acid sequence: CASSHADRATQPQHF.

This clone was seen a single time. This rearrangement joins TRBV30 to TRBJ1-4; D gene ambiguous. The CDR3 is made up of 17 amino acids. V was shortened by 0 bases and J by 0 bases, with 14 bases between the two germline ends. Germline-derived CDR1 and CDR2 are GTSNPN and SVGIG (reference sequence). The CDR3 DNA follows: TGTGCCTGGAGTGTACTCCCCCTCGGTGCAACTAATGAAAAACTGTTTTTT. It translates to CAWSVLPLGATNEKLFF.

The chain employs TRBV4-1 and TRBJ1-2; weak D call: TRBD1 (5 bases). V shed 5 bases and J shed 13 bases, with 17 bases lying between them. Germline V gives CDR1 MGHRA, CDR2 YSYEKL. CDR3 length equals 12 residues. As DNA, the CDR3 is TGCGCCAGCAGCTCCGGGGGGGGGATTGGCACCTTC. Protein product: CASSSGGGIGTF.

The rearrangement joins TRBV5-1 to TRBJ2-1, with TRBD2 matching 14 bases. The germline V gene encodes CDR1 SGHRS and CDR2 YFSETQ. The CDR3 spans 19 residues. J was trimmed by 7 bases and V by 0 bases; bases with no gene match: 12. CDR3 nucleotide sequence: TGCGCCAGCAGCTTGGCCACCGGGACTAGCGGGAGAAGGGCAAATGAGCAGTTCTTC. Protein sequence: CASSLATGTSGRRANEQFF.

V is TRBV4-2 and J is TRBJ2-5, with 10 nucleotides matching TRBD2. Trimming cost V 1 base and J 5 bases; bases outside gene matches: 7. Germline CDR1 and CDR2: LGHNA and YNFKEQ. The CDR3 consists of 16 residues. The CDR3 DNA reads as TGTGCCAGCAGCCAAGGGACAGCGGGGGGGGGTGAGACCCAGTACTTC. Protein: CASSQGTAGGGETQYF.

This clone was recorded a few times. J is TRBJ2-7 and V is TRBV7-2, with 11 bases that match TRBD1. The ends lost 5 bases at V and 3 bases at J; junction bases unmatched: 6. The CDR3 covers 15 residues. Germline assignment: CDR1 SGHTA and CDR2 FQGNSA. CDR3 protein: CASSQAGTGGYEQYV. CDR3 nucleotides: TGTGCCAGCAGCCAGGCCGGGACAGGGGGCTACGAGCAGTACGTC.

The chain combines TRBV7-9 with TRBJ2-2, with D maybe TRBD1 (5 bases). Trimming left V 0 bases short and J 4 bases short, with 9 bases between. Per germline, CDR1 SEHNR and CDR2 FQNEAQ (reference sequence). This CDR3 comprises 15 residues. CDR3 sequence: CASSLARASTGELFF. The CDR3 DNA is TGTGCCAGCAGCTTAGCCAGGGCCTCCACCGGGGAGCTGTTTTTT.

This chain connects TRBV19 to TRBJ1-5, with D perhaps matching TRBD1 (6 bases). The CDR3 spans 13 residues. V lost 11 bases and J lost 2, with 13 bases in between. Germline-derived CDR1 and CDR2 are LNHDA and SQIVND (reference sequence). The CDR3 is CASEDSRNQPQHF. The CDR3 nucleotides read TGTGCCTCGGAGGACAGCCGCAATCAGCCCCAGCATTTT.

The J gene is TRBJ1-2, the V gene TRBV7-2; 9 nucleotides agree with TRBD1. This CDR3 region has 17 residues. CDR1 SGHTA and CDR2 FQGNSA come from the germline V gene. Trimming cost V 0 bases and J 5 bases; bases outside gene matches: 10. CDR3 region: CASSLAWDRALPYGYTF. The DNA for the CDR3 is TGTGCCAGCAGCTTAGCGTGGGACAGGGCCCTCCCTTATGGCTACACCTTC.

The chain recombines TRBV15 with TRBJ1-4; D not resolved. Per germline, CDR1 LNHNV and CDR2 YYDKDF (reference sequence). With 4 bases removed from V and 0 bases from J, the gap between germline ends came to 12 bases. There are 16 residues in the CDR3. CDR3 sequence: CATSTRTGATNEKLFF. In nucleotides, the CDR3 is TGTGCCACCAGCACCCGGACGGGAGCAACTAATGAAAAACTGTTTTTT.

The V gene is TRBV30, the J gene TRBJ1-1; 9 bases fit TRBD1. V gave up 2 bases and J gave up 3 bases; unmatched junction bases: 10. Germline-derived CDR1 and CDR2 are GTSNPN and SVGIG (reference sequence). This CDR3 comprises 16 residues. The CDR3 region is CAWSTGTGNWDTEAFF. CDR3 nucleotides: TGTGCCTGGAGTACCGGGACAGGGAACTGGGACACTGAAGCTTTCTTT.

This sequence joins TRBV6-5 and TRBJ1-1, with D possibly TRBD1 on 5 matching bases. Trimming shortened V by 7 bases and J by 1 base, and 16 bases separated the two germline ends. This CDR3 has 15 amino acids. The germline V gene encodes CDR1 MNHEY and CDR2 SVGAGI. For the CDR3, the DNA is TGTGCCAGCACAAGAGGTAGGGGCTCGAACACTGAAGCTTTCTTT. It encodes CASTRGRGSNTEAFF.

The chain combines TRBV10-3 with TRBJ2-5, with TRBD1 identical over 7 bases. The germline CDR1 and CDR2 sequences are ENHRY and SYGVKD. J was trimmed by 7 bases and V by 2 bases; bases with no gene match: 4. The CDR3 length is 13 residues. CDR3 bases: TGTGCCATCAGTGAGCAGGGGGAAGCGACCCAGTACTTC. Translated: CAISEQGEATQYF.

In DNA form, the CDR3 reads TGTGCCAGCAGCCCGACGGGGGAGACCCAGTACTTC. Its protein is CASSPTGETQYF. The chain uses TRBV7-6 and TRBJ2-5; D perhaps matches TRBD2 (5 bases). This CDR3 contains 12 residues. CDR1 and CDR2 (germline): SGHVS, FNYEAQ. Trimming took 5 bases from V and 5 from J, leaving 9 bases between them.

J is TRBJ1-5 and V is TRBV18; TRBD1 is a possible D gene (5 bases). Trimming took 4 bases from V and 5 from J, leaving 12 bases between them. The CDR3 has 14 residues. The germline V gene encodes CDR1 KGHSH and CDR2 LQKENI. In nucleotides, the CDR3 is TGTGCCAGCTCACTAGAGCAGGGATATCAGCCCCAGCATTTT. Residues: CASSLEQGYQPQHF.

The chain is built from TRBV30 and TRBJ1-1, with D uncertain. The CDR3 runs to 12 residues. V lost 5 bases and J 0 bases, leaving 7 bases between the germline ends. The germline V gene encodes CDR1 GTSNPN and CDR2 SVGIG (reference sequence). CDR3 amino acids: CAWCGMNTEAFF. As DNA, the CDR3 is TGTGCCTGGTGTGGTATGAACACTGAAGCTTTCTTT.

CDR3 in DNA: TGTGCTAGTGGTTTGAAAGGTCTAGGAGGCGGGGAGCTGTTTTTT. It is translated as CASGLKGLGGGELFF. The rearrangement joins TRBV12-5 to TRBJ2-2; TRBD2 is a possible D gene (5 bases). CDR3 length: 15 residues. Germline assignment: CDR1 LGHNT and CDR2 FRNRAP. V lost 2 bases and J lost 7, with 14 bases in between.

The CDR3, as DNA: TGTGCCAGCAGTTTTCAGGGCTCCTATAATTCACCCCTCCACTTT. It specifies CASSFQGSYNSPLHF. This rearrangement joins TRBV27 to TRBJ1-6; D perhaps matches TRBD1 (5 bases). This CDR3 spans 15 amino acids. V lost 3 bases and J lost 0, with 6 bases in between. The germline gives CDR1 MNHEY, CDR2 SMNVEV (reference sequence).

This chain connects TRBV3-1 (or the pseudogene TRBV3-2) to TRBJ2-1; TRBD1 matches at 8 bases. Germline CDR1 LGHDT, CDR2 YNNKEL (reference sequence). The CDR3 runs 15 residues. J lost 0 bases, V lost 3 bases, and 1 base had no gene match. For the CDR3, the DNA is TGTGCCAGCAGCCAGGACAGGGCCTCCTACAATGAGCAGTTCTTC. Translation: CASSQDRASYNEQFF.

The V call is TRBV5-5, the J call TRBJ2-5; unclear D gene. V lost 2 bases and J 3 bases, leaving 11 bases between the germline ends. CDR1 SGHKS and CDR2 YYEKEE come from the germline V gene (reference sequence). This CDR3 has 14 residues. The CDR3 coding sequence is TGTGCCAGCAGCTTTTTCCGCGGAAAAGAGACCCAGTACTTC. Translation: CASSFFRGKETQYF.

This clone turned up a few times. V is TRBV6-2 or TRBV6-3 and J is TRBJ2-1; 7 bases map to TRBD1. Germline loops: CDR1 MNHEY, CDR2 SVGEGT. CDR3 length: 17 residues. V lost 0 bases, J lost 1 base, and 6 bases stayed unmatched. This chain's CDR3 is CASSYSPGQKSYNEQFF. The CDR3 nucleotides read TGTGCCAGCAGTTACTCCCCGGGACAGAAATCCTACAATGAGCAGTTCTTC.

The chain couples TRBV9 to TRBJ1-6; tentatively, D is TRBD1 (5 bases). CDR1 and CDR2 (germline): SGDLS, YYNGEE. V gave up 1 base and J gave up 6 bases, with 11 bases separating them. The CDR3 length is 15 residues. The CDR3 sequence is CASSVRDSPNSPLHF. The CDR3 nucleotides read TGTGCCAGCAGCGTAAGAGACAGCCCTAATTCACCCCTCCACTTT.

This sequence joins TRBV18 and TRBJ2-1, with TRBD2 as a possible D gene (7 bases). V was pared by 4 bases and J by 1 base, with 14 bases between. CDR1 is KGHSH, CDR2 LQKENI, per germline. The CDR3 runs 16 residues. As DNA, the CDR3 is TGTGCCAGCTCACTTTTACAGGGAGGGTCCTACAATGAGCAGTTCTTC. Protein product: CASSLLQGGSYNEQFF.